This T cell receptor beta chain was documented in a study of CD8 T cells in Susac syndrome. RNA amounts of about 0.45 to 1 ug underwent reverse transcription with random hexamers. TCRdb reprocessed the immunoSEQ multiplex PCR reads via MiXCR and lists one record per CDR3 protein. This table has 240,000 or so distinct CDR3 sequences, almost 97% appearing once. V shed 6 bases, J shed 4 bases, and the junction held 5 bases outside the gene matches. CDR1 MGHRA and CDR2 YSYEKL come from the germline V gene. This CDR3 region has 13 residues. This receptor was taken from a human donor with Susac syndrome. The chain carries TRBV4-1 and TRBJ1-1, with 7 bases matching TRBD1. Sequences were obtained from CD4+ T cells from PBMCs. The CDR3 nucleotides are TGCGCCAGCAGACCCACAGGGGCCACTGAAGCTTTCTTT. Residues: CASRPTGATEAFF.